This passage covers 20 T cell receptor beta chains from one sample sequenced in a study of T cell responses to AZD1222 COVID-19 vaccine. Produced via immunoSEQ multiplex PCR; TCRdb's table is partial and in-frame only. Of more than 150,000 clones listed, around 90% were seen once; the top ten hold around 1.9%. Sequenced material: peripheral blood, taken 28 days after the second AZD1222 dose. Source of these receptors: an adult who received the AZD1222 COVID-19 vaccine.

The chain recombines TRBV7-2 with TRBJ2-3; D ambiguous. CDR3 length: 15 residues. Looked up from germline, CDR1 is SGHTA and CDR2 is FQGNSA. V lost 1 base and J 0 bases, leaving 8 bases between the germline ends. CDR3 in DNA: TGTGCCAGCAGCTTAGAAATTGGTAGCACAGATACGCAGTATTTT. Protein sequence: CASSLEIGSTDTQYF. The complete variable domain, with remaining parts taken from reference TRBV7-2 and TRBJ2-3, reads GAGVSQSPSNKVTEKGKDVELRCDPISGHTALYWYRQSLGQGLEFLIYFQGNSAPDKSGLPSDRFSAERTGGSVSTLTIQRTQQEDSAVYLCASSLEIGSTDTQYFGPGTRLTVL.

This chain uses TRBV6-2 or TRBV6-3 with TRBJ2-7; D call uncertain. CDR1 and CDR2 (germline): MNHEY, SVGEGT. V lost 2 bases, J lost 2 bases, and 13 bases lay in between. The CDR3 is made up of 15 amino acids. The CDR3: CASSYPGQPPYEQYF. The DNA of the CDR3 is TGTGCCAGCAGTTACCCGGGCCAGCCTCCCTACGAGCAGTACTTC.

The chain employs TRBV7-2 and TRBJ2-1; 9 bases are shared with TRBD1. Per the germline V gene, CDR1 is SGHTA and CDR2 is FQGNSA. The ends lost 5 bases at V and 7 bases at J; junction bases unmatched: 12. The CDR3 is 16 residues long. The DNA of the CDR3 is TGTGCCAGCAGCCTGGAGGGAGCGGACAGGGGTAATGAGCAGTTCTTC. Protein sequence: CASSLEGADRGNEQFF.

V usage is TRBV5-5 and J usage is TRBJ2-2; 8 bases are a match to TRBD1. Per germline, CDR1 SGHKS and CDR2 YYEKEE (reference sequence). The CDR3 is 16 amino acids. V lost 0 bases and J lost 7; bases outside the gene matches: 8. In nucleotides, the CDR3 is TGTGCCAGCAGCTTGGGGCGGACAGGGATGGTCGGGGAGCTGTTTTTT. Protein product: CASSLGRTGMVGELFF.

CDR3 amino acids: CASSPLAGAIGEQFF. CDR3 sequence (DNA): TGTGCCAGCTCACCCCTAGCGGGAGCCATAGGTGAGCAGTTCTTC. This rearrangement joins TRBV18 to TRBJ2-1, with 10 bases identical to TRBD2. From germline, CDR1 is KGHSH and CDR2 LQKENI. This CDR3 is built from 15 residues. V was pared by 3 bases and J by 9 bases, with 8 bases of the junction left unmatched.

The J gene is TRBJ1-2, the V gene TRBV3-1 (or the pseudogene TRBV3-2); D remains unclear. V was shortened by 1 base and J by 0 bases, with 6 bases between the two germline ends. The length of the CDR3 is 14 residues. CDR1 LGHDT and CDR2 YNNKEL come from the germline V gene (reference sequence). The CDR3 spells CASSQGATNYGYTF. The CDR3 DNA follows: TGTGCCAGCAGCCAAGGAGCCACTAACTATGGCTACACCTTC.

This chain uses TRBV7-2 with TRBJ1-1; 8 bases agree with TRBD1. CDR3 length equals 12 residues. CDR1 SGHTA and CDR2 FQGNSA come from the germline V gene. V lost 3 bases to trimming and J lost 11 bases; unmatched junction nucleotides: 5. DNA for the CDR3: TGTGCCAGCAGCTTGTCAGGGGGCCGGGCTTTCTTT. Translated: CASSLSGGRAFF.

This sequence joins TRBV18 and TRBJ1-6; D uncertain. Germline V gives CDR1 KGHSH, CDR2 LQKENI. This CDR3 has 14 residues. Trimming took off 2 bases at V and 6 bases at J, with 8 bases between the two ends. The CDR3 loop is CASSPVGINSPLHF. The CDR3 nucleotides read TGTGCCAGCTCACCAGTTGGAATTAATTCACCCCTCCACTTT. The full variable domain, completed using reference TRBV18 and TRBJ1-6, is NAGVMQNPRHLVRRRGQEARLRCSPMKGHSHVYWYRQLPEEGLKFMVYLQKENIIDESGMPKERFSAEFPKEGPSILRIQQVVRGDSAAYFCASSPVGINSPLHFGNGTRLTVT.

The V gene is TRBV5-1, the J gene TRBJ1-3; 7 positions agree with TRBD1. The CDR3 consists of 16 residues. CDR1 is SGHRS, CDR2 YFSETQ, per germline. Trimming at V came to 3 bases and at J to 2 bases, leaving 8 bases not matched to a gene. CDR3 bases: TGCGCCAGCAGCTCCTTAACGACAGGGCCTGGAAACACCATATATTTT. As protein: CASSSLTTGPGNTIYF.

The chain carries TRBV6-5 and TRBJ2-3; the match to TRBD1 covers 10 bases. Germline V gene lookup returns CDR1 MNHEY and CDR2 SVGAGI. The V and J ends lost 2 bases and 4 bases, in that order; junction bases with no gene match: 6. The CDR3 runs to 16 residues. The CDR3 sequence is CASSYVFGTGADTQYF. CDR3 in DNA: TGTGCCAGCAGTTACGTTTTCGGGACAGGGGCAGATACGCAGTATTTT.

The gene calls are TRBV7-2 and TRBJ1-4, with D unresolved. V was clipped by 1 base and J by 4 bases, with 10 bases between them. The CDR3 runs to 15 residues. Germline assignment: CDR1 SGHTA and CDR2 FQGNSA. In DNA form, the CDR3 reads TGTGCCAGCAGCTTAGTTAACGGGTTTAATGAAAAACTGTTTTTT. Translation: CASSLVNGFNEKLFF.

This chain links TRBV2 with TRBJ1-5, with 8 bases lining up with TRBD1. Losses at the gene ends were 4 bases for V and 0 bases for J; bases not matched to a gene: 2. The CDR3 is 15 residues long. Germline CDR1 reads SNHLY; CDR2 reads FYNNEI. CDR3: CASSVRGRSNQPQHF. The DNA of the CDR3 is TGTGCCAGCAGTGTCAGGGGGCGTAGCAATCAGCCCCAGCATTTT.

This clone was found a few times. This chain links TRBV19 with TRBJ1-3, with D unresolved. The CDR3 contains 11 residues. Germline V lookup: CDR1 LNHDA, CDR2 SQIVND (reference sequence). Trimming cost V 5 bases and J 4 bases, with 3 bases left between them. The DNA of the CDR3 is TGTGCCAGTAGTTACGGAAACACCATATATTTT. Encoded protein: CASSYGNTIYF.

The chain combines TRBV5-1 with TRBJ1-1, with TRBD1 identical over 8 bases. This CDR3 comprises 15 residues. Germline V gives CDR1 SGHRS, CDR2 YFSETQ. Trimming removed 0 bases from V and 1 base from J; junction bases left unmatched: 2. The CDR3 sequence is CASSLDGQGNTEAFF. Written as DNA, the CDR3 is TGCGCCAGCAGCTTGGATGGACAGGGGAACACTGAAGCTTTCTTT.

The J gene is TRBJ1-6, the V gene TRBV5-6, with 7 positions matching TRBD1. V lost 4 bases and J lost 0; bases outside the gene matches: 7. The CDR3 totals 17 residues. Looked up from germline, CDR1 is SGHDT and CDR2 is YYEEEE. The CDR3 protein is CASSVTGMHSYNSPLHF. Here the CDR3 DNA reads TGTGCCAGCAGCGTGACAGGGATGCACTCCTATAATTCACCCCTCCACTTT.

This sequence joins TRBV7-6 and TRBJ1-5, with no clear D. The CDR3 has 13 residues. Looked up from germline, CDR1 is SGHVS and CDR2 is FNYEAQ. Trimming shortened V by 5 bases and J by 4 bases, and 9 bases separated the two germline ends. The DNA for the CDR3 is TGTGCCAGCAGCCCCGAGGGTAATCAGCCCCAGCATTTT. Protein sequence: CASSPEGNQPQHF.

CDR3 DNA: TGTGCCATCAGTAATCAGGGGGCCTGGAACACTGAAGCTTTCTTT. Amino acid sequence: CAISNQGAWNTEAFF. The chain links TRBV10-3 to TRBJ1-1; 8 nucleotides agree with TRBD1. The CDR3 extends over 15 amino acids. Germline V gene sequence: CDR1 ENHRY, CDR2 SYGVKD. Trimming at V came to 5 bases and at J to 1 base, leaving 6 bases not matched to a gene.

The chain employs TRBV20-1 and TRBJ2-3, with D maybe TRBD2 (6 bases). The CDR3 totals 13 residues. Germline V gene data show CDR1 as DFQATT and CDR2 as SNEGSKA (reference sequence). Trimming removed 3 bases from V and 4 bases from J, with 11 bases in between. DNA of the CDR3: TGCAGTGCTAGTCGGGGGACCCCAGATACGCAGTATTTT. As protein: CSASRGTPDTQYF.

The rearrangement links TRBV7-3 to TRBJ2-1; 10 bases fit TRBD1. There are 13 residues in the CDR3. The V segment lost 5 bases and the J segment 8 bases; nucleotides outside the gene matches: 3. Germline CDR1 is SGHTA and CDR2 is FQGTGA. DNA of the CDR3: TGTGCCAGCAGCCGGACAGGGGGGGATGAGCAGTTCTTC. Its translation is CASSRTGGDEQFF.

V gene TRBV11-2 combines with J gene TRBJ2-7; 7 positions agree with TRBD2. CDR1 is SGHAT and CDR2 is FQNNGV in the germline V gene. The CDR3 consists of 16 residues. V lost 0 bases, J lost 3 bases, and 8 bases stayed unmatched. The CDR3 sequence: CASSLEGLADYYEQYF. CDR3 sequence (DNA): TGTGCCAGCAGCTTAGAGGGGCTAGCGGACTACTACGAGCAGTACTTC.